The 22 T cell receptor beta chains below all came from one sample that was sequenced in a study of cytomegalovirus exposure and HLA in healthy donors. Clones were read by immunoSEQ multiplex PCR, and TCRdb kept only the in-frame ones, dropping some. Altogether some 130,000 clones are present, approximately 84% being singletons, with the ten largest covering around 27%. Sequenced input: PBMCs. The receptor source for this set is a man aged 25 to 40 in good health and CMV-seropositive.

This chain uses TRBV6-5 with TRBJ2-2, with D tentatively TRBD1 (6 bases). Trimming shortened V by 0 bases and J by 4 bases, and 12 bases separated the two germline ends. The V gene's germline CDR1 is MNHEY and CDR2 SVGAGI. CDR3 size: 16 residues. The CDR3 region has the DNA TGTGCCAGCAGTTACTCGAGTACAGGGACCACCGGGGAGCTGTTTTTT. Translating gives CASSYSSTGTTGELFF.

This chain connects TRBV4-1 to TRBJ2-1; 7 positions agree with TRBD2. Germline trimming cut 2 bases from V and 1 base from J; bases unmatched to any gene: 8. Germline lookup yields CDR1 MGHRA and CDR2 YSYEKL. This CDR3 spans 17 amino acids. CDR3 sequence reads: CASSQSEAGWSYNEQFF. The CDR3 DNA follows: TGCGCCAGCAGCCAATCGGAAGCGGGATGGTCCTACAATGAGCAGTTCTTC.

Only a few counts were recorded for this clone. The chain couples TRBV30 to TRBJ1-1; D is unresolved. Trimming cost V 2 bases and J 0 bases, with 10 bases left between them. In germline, CDR1 is GTSNPN, CDR2 SVGIG (reference sequence). This CDR3 contains 14 residues. The CDR3 bases are TGTGCCTGGAGTAGGGAGAGGGTGAACACTGAAGCTTTCTTT. Amino acids: CAWSRERVNTEAFF.

The chain combines TRBV6-6 with TRBJ2-7, with TRBD2 matching over 7 bases. After removal of 2 bases from V and 0 bases from J, the junction contained 4 bases not matched to a gene. Germline V gene lookup returns CDR1 MNHNY and CDR2 SVGAGI (reference sequence). CDR3 length: 15 residues. CDR3: CASSYLADSSYEQYF. The CDR3, as DNA: TGTGCCAGCAGTTACCTAGCGGATAGCTCCTACGAGCAGTACTTC.

The chain links TRBV7-8 to TRBJ2-7, with D maybe TRBD1 (6 bases). Trimming took 4 bases from V and 0 from J, leaving 13 bases between them. The CDR3 totals 15 residues. Per the germline V gene, CDR1 is SGHVS and CDR2 is FQNEAQ. The CDR3 region is CASSSGQSSSYEQYF. The CDR3, as DNA: TGTGCCAGCAGCTCCGGACAGAGCTCCTCCTACGAGCAGTACTTC.

This clone was seen once. The chain carries TRBV9 and TRBJ2-7, with a possible D match to TRBD1 (5 bases). Trimming took off 4 bases at V and 1 base at J, with 15 bases between the two ends. From germline, CDR1 is SGDLS and CDR2 YYNGEE. This CDR3 has 15 amino acids. CDR3: CASSPSGHSSYEQYF. The CDR3 DNA sequence: TGTGCCAGCAGCCCCTCTGGACATTCGTCCTACGAGCAGTACTTC. Using reference TRBV9 and TRBJ2-7 for the parts outside the CDR3, the full variable domain is DSGVTQTPKHLITATGQRVTLRCSPRSGDLSVYWYQQSLDQGLQFLIQYYNGEERAKGNILERFSAQQFPDLHSELNLSSLELGDSALYFCASSPSGHSSYEQYFGPGTRLTVT.

The chain joins TRBV6-1 to TRBJ2-7, with 7 nucleotides matching TRBD2. Germline V gene lookup returns CDR1 MNHNS and CDR2 SASEGT. The CDR3 sequence is 15 residues long. Trimming at V came to 7 bases and at J to 0 bases, leaving 9 bases not matched to a gene. CDR3 coding DNA: TGTGCCAGCACCCGGGAGGCCTGGGGCTCCTACGAGCAGTACTTC. Translation gives CASTREAWGSYEQYF.

The chain uses TRBV5-6 and TRBJ2-7, with 9 bases that match TRBD2. The germline V gene has CDR1 SGHDT and CDR2 YYEEEE. V was pared by 4 bases and J by 5 bases, with 7 bases of the junction left unmatched. CDR3 length: 14 amino acids. CDR3 amino acids: CASSPSGNKNEQYF. The CDR3, as DNA: TGTGCCAGCAGCCCTAGCGGGAATAAGAACGAGCAGTACTTC.

This clone was seen a few times. V gene TRBV30 combines with J gene TRBJ1-5; D perhaps matches TRBD1 (5 bases). Germline CDR1 GTSNPN, CDR2 SVGIG (reference sequence). V lost 4 bases, J lost 8 bases, and 15 bases lay in between. The CDR3 loop spans 13 amino acids. The CDR3: CAWTSGMSEPQHF. For the CDR3, the DNA is TGTGCCTGGACTTCAGGGATGAGTGAGCCCCAGCATTTT.

This rearrangement joins TRBV27 to TRBJ2-1; 10 positions agree with TRBD1. V lost 2 bases to trimming and J lost 6 bases; unmatched junction nucleotides: 7. The CDR3 runs to 16 residues. The germline gives CDR1 MNHEY, CDR2 SMNVEV (reference sequence). The CDR3 bases are TGTGCCAGCAGTTTACTGTCGGGACAGGGGAGCAATGAGCAGTTCTTC. This translates into CASSLLSGQGSNEQFF.

The J gene is TRBJ1-1, the V gene TRBV6-5, with D perhaps TRBD1 (5 bases). From germline, CDR1 is MNHEY and CDR2 SVGAGI. Trimming removed 1 base from V and 6 bases from J, with 12 bases in between. The CDR3 extends over 14 amino acids. CDR3 loop: CASSYFGGGAEAFF. The CDR3, as DNA: TGTGCCAGCAGTTACTTCGGGGGGGGAGCTGAAGCTTTCTTT.

This chain connects TRBV7-8 to TRBJ1-1; 9 positions match TRBD1. CDR3 length: 15 amino acids. Germline V lookup: CDR1 SGHVS, CDR2 FQNEAQ. After removal of 2 bases from V and 5 bases from J, the junction contained 6 bases not matched to a gene. The CDR3 loop reads CASSLSTGGGTEAFF. CDR3 bases: TGTGCCAGCAGCTTATCAACAGGGGGCGGGACTGAAGCTTTCTTT.

V is TRBV10-1 and J is TRBJ2-3; the D gene is possibly TRBD1 (5 bases). The CDR3 consists of 13 residues. Germline V gives CDR1 WNHNN, CDR2 SYGVQD (reference sequence). V was pared by 6 bases and J by 2 bases, with 9 bases between. CDR3 protein: CASRMDNTDTQYF. The CDR3 DNA is TGCGCCAGCAGAATGGACAACACAGATACGCAGTATTTT.

The V gene is TRBV2, the J gene TRBJ2-7; 10 positions agree with TRBD1. Germline V gene data show CDR1 as SNHLY and CDR2 as FYNNEI. Unmatched junction bases numbered 10, after V lost 2 bases and J lost 6 bases. This CDR3 is built from 16 residues. In nucleotides, the CDR3 is TGTGCCAGCAGTGAATGGGAGGGGACAGGGGATCTCGAGCAGTACTTC. Protein: CASSEWEGTGDLEQYF.

The genes are TRBV27 and TRBJ2-1, with TRBD2 identical over 8 bases. V dropped 0 bases and J dropped 8; count of bases not matched to a gene: 9. Germline loops: CDR1 MNHEY, CDR2 SMNVEV (reference sequence). This CDR3 has 16 residues. The DNA for the CDR3 is TGTGCCAGCAGTTTATCGATTGCAGCGGGAGTTTATGAGCAGTTCTTC. Protein product: CASSLSIAAGVYEQFF.

As DNA, the CDR3 is TGTGCCAGCAGCCAAGTAGGAGGACAGGACTACGAGCAGTACTTC. As protein: CASSQVGGQDYEQYF. The chain has TRBV4-2 and TRBJ2-7, with 7 bases fitting TRBD1. The J segment lost 3 bases and the V segment lost 1 base, leaving 6 bases of the junction unmatched. Germline V CDR1 and CDR2: LGHNA, YNFKEQ. This CDR3 has 15 amino acids.

The gene calls are TRBV7-2 and TRBJ2-1; D remains unclear. The CDR3 consists of 16 residues. CDR1 and CDR2 from the germline V gene are SGHTA and FQGNSA. V was pared by 1 base and J by 0 bases, with 10 bases between. The CDR3 sequence is CASSLGPGSSYNEQFF. CDR3 DNA sequence: TGTGCCAGCAGCTTAGGGCCAGGAAGCTCCTACAATGAGCAGTTCTTC.

The sample holds one count of this clone. The V gene is TRBV6-5, the J gene TRBJ2-7, with TRBD1 matching over 10 bases. The ends lost 6 bases at V and 4 bases at J; junction bases unmatched: 9. The CDR3 has 15 amino acids. Germline lookup yields CDR1 MNHEY and CDR2 SVGAGI. The CDR3 DNA is TGTGCCAGCAGCAACCCGGGACAGGGGATGTACGAGCAGTACTTC. Protein sequence: CASSNPGQGMYEQYF.

This clone has more than one count but fewer than ten. The V and J genes are TRBV2 and TRBJ2-1, with 7 bases that match TRBD1. Germline lookup yields CDR1 SNHLY and CDR2 FYNNEI. The CDR3 runs 15 residues. The ends lost 6 bases at V and 5 bases at J; junction bases unmatched: 10. CDR3 protein: CASRDKGAGNNEQFF. CDR3 in DNA: TGTGCCAGCAGGGACAAGGGGGCGGGTAACAATGAGCAGTTCTTC.

The chain combines TRBV2 with TRBJ1-6; tentative D call: TRBD1 (6 bases). Trimming took 7 bases from V and 7 from J, leaving 14 bases between them. CDR3 length: 14 amino acids. CDR1 SNHLY and CDR2 FYNNEI come from the germline V gene. CDR3 in DNA: TGTGCCAGCAACCCAGGGGCCCTAAATTCACCCCTCCACTTT. Translated: CASNPGALNSPLHF.

V is TRBV19 and J is TRBJ1-2; 9 bases are shared with TRBD1. In germline, CDR1 is LNHDA, CDR2 SQIVND (reference sequence). The CDR3 is 14 residues long. J gave up 7 bases and V 4 bases, and 7 bases lay outside the gene matches. The CDR3 region is CASSNPGQGSGYTF. Here the CDR3 DNA reads TGTGCCAGTAGTAACCCTGGACAGGGGTCTGGCTACACCTTC.

The chain has TRBV7-3 and TRBJ2-1; no clear D. CDR3 length equals 14 residues. The V gene lost 3 bases and the J gene lost 4 bases, with 10 bases spanning the gap. Germline CDR1 reads SGHTA; CDR2 reads FQGTGA. CDR3 loop: CASSLEQPYNEQFF. The CDR3 bases are TGTGCCAGCAGCTTGGAACAGCCTTACAATGAGCAGTTCTTC. Together with reference TRBV7-3 and TRBJ2-1, the CDR3 gives the full variable domain: GAGVSQTPSNKVTEKGKYVELRCDPISGHTALYWYRQSLGQGPEFLIYFQGTGAADDSGLPNDRFFAVRPEGSVSTLKIQRTERGDSAVYLCASSLEQPYNEQFFGPGTRLTVL.